Detailed here is one T cell receptor (beta chain). This record comes from a study of blood T cell repertoires in COVID-19. Whole-study context: Material from acute and convalescent COVID-19 was sourced from the United States, Italy and Spain. Sample material is recorded as cDNA or gDNA derived from T cells, B-cell-depleted T cells, or PBMCs.

In the original analysis: By means of reference gene primer amplification, nucleated cell counts were estimated. TCRdb's table, derived via immunoSEQ multiplex PCR, lists solely in-frame clones and lacks some. V and J calls and clone size come straight from that table; D and trimming were deduced from the DNA. This table holds 80,000 to 100,000 clones, just over 85% found once. Those enrolled in Seattle joined during active infection and were followed longitudinally afterward. Unmatched junction bases numbered 15, after V lost 2 bases and J lost 1 base. CDR1 is ENHRY, CDR2 SYGVKD, per germline. The CDR3 covers 20 residues.

The receptor was isolated from a man in his fifties with COVID-19, enrolled during active disease. V is TRBV10-3 and J is TRBJ2-3, with 10 nucleotides matching TRBD2. Sequencing was performed on peripheral blood. DNA for the CDR3: TGTGCCATCAGTGAGCCGGGGGCTAGCGGGGGTCCCCCTGGCACAGATACGCAGTATTTT. Amino acid sequence: CAISEPGASGGPPGTDTQYF.